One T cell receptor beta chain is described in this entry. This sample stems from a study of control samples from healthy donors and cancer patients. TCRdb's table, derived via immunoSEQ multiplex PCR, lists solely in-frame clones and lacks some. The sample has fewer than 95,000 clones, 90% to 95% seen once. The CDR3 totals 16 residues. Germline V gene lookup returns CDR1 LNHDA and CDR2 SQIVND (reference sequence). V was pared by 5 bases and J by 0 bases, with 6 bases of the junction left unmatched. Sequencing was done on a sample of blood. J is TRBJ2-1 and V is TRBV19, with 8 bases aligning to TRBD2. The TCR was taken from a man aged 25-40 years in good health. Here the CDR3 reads CASSAPGGGSYNEQFF. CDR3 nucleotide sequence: TGTGCCAGTAGTGCCCCCGGGGGGGGCTCCTACAATGAGCAGTTCTTC.